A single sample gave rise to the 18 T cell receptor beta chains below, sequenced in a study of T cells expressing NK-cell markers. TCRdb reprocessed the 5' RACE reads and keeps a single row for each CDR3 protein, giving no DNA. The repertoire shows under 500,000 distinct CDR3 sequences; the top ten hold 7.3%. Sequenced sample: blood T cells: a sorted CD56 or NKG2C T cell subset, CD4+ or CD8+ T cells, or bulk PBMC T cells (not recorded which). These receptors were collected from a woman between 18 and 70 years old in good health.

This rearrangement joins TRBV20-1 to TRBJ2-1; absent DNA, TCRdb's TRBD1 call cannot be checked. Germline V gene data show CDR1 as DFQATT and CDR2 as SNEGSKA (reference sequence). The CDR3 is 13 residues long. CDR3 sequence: CSVRTGIRDEQFF.

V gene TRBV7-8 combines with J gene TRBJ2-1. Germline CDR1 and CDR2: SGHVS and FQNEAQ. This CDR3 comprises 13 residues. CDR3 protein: CASGLINEDEQFF.

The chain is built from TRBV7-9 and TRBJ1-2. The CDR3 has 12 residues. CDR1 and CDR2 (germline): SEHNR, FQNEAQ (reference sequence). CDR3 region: CASSDTPYGYTF.

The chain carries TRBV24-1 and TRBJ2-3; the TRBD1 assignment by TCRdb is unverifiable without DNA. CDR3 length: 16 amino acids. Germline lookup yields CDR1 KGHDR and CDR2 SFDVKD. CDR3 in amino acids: CATSDSDRGSTDTQYF.

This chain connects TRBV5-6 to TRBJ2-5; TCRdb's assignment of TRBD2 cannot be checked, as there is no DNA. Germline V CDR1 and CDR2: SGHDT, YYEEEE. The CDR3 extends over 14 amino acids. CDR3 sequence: CASSLSLAEETQYF. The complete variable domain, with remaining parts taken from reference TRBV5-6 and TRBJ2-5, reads DAGVTQSPTHLIKTRGQQVTLRCSPKSGHDTVSWYQQALGQGPQFIFQYYEEEERQRGNFPDRFSGHQFPNYSSELNVNALLLGDSALYLCASSLSLAEETQYFGPGTRLLVL.

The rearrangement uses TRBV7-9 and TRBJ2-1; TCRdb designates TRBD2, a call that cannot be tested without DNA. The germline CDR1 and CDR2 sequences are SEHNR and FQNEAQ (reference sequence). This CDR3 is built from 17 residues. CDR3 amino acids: CASSLSRLAGGPGEQFF. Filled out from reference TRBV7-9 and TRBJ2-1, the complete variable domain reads DTGVSQNPRHKITKRGQNVTFRCDPISEHNRLYWYRQTLGQGPEFLTYFQNEAQLEKSRLLSDRFSAERPKGSFSTLEIQRTEQGDSAMYLCASSLSRLAGGPGEQFFGPGTRLTVL.

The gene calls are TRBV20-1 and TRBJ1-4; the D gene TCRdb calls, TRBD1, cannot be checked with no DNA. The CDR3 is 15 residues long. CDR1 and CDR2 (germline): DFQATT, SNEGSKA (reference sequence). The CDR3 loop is CSAHRAGGKNEKLFF.

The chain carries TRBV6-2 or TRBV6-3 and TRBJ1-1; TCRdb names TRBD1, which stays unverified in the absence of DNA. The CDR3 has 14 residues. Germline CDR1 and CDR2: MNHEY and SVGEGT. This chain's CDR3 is CASSNPQGFTEAFF.

CDR3 loop: CASSLSGGAWDTGELFF. The chain joins TRBV7-2 to TRBJ2-2; TCRdb designates TRBD1, a call that cannot be tested without DNA. The CDR3 is 17 amino acids. The germline V gene has CDR1 SGHTA and CDR2 FQGNSA.

CDR3 sequence reads: CSARPLATSTDTQYF. This chain connects TRBV20-1 to TRBJ2-3; TCRdb's D call of TRBD2 is untestable without DNA. The germline V gene has CDR1 DFQATT and CDR2 SNEGSKA (reference sequence). The CDR3 sequence is 15 residues long.

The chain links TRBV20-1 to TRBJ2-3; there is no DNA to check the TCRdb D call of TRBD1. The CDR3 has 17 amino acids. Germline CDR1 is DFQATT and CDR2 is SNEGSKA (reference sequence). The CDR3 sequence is CSARSQGGLPSTDTQYF.

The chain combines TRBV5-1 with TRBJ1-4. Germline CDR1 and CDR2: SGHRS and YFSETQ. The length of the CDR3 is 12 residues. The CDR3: CARGPNNEKLFF.

CDR3 protein: CASSSPSSGVYNEQFF. The V and J genes are TRBV7-2 and TRBJ2-1; the TCRdb call, TRBD2, lacks DNA for checking. This CDR3 comprises 16 residues. Germline CDR1 reads SGHTA; CDR2 reads FQGNSA.

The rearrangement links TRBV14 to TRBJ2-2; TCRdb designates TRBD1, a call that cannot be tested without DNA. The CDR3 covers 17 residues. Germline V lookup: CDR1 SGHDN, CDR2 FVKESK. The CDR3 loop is CASSHHRTGGSTGELFF.

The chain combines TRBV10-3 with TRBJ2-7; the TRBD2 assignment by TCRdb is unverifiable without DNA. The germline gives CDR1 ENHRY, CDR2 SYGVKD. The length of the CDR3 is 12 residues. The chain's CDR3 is CAIRGRSYEQYF.

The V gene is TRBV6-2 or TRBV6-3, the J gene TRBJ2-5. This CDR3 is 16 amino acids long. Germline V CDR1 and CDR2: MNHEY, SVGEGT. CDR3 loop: CASSYPKAGYQETQYF.

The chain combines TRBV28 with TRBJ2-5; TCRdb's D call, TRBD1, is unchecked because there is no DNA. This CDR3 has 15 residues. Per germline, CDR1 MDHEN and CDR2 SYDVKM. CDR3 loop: CASSSLTGIGETQYF.

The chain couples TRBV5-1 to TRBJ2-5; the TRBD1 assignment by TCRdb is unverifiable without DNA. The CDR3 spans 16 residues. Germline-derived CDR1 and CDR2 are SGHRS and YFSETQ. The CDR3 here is CASSRLGQGPGETQYF.